This T cell receptor beta chain derives from a study of CD8 T cells in ankylosing spondylitis. The CDR3 length is 14 residues. V lost 3 bases and J lost 1, with 9 bases in between. About this clonotype: Its antigen is unknown.

The TCR beta libraries were generated through quantitative 5'-RACE incorporating molecular barcodes. Via MiXCR, TCRdb re-called the 5' RACE reads, giving one row per CDR3 protein. Of over 200,000 distinct CDR3 sequences in the sample, 10% were seen once. Study-wide findings and caveats: One TCR beta motif, made up of about 8 highly homologous variants, appeared characteristic of ankylosing spondylitis blood. Disease-linked clones were found to be CD8+ and relatively rare in peripheral blood. Prior work had noted some motif variants in reactive arthritis blood and synovial fluid.

Sequenced sample: blood, either unsorted or a sorted T cell fraction (not recorded which). The TCR sequence derives from a male donor with ankylosing spondylitis or in good health (not recorded which). The genes are TRBV12-3 or TRBV12-4 and TRBJ1-1; D remains unclear. CDR3 nucleotide sequence: TGTGCCAGCAGTTTTAAGCAGGCGAACACTGAAGCTTTCTTT. Protein sequence: CASSFKQANTEAFF.